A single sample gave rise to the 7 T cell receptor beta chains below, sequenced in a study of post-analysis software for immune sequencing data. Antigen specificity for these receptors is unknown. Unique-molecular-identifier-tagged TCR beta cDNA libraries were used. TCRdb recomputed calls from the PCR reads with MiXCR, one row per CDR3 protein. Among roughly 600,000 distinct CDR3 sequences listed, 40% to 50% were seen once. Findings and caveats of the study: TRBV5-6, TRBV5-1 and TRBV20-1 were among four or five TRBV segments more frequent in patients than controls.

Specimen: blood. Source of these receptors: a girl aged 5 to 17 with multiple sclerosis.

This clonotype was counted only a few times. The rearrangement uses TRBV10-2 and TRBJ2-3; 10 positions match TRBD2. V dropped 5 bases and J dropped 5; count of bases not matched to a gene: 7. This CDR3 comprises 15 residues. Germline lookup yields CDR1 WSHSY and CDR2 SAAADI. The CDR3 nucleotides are TGCGCCAGCAGTCAGCCTATAGCGGGAGGAGATACGCAGTATTTT. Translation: CASSQPIAGGDTQYF.

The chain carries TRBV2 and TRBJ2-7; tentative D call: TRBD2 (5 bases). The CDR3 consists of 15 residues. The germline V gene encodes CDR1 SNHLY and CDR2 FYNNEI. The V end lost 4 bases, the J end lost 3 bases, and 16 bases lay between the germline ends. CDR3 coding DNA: TGTGCCAGCAGTGCCAGACGAGGGTATGGCTACGAGCAGTACTTC. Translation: CASSARRGYGYEQYF.

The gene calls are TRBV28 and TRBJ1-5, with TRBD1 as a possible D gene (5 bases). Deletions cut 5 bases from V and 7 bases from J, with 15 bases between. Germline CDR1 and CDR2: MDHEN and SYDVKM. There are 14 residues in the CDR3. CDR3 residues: CASSRPGGGQPQHF. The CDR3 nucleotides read TGTGCCAGCAGTCGCCCCGGGGGAGGGCAGCCCCAGCATTTT.

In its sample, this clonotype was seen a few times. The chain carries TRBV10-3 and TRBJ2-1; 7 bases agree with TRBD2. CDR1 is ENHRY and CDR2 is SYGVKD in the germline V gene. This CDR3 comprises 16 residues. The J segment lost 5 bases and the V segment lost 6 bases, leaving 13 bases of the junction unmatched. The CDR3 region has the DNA TGTGCCATCAGGCCACTTAGGGAGGGCAGGAACAATGAGCAGTTCTTC. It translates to CAIRPLREGRNNEQFF.

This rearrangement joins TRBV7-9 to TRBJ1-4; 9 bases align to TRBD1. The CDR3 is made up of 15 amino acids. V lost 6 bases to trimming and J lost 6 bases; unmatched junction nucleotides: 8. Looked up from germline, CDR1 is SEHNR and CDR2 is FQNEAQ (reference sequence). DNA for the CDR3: TGTGCCAGCAGTACCCGGACAGGGGCAGATGAAAAACTGTTTTTT. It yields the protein CASSTRTGADEKLFF.

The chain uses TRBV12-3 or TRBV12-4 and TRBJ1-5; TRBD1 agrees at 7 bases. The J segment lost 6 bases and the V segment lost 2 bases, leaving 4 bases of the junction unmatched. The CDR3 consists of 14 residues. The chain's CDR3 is CASSLRGGGQPQHF. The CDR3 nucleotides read TGTGCCAGCAGTTTAAGAGGGGGCGGTCAGCCCCAGCATTTT.

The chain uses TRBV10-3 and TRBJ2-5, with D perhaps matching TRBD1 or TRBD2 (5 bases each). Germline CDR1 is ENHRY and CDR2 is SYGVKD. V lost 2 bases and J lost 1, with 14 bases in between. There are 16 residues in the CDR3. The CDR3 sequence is CAISERGKRGQETQYF. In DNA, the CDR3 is TGTGCCATCAGTGAGAGAGGGAAAAGGGGCCAAGAGACCCAGTACTTC.